This T cell receptor (beta chain) was recovered during a study of shared clonotypes between healthy human individuals. Sorted subsets were amplified in replicate PCRs using around 0.2 ug DNA, approximately 30,000 T cell genomes. Generated by immunoSEQ multiplex PCR, the TCRdb table keeps only in-frame clones and is missing some. The repertoire holds approximately 1,000,000 clones, with 60% to 80% as singletons. V gave up 6 bases and J gave up 3 bases; unmatched junction bases: 7. Germline-derived CDR1 and CDR2 are KGHSH and LQKENI. This CDR3 is 15 amino acids long. The rearrangement uses TRBV18 and TRBJ1-1; 10 bases agree with TRBD1. The TCR was taken from a young man in good health. Some clones in this sample may be carry-over from other donors' samples. Input material: memory CD4+ T cells from PBMCs. As for subset: CD45RA-negative fraction. CDR3 DNA sequence: TGTGCCAGCTCTCGCGACAGGGGGCGATACACTGAAGCTTTCTTT. It yields the protein CASSRDRGRYTEAFF.